This T cell receptor beta chain derives from a study of neurological immune-mediated disorders (dated by TCRdb to between 2017 and 2020). General notes on the study: The study compared peripheral blood TCR-beta repertoires of HTLV-I-associated myelopathy (HAM/TSP) patients, multiple sclerosis patients and healthy controls using UMI-based sequencing. The cohort was made up of approximately 69 subjects, consisting of roughly 14 HAM/TSP patients, roughly 35 multiple sclerosis patients and around 20 healthy controls. The 95 to 110 TCR-beta libraries covered PBMC samples along with longitudinal samples, technical triplicates, and paired sorted CD4+ and CD8+ T-cell subsets. Points the paper makes about the study in general: No identical CDR3 amino acid sequences were found to be shared among expanded clones across subjects, suggesting that TCR-beta repertoires were private in all groups. TCR clonal expansion was highest in HAM/TSP patients and lowest in MS patients, with MS patients falling below even healthy controls.

This clonotype was observed many times. Its cognate antigen has yet to be identified. No base-level quality is on record; no much larger clone is a single base apart. Blood bank volunteers in Maryland, USA served as the healthy controls. For the sorted-subset TCR libraries, the starting material was about 930,000 sorted CD4+ or CD8+ T cells. Peripheral blood was subjected to Ficoll-Hypaque density gradient centrifugation to isolate PBMCs, which were then cryopreserved in liquid nitrogen. Paired sorted CD4+ and CD8+ subsets came from healthy controls, HAM/TSP patients and MS patients. cDNA synthesis used template-switch 5'RACE with a primer carrying a 10-nucleotide random unique molecular identifier tagging each TCR transcript. Each sequencing run produced over 160 million TCR-beta sequences covering 15-18 subjects. Total RNA was extracted with the RNeasy kit. The KAPA Real-time Library Amplification kit was used to amplify TCR-beta VDJ regions with primers targeting the TCR constant region and the 5'RACE anchor. A first PCR added sample indexes and Illumina adaptors, and a second PCR then raised library yield. The roughly 650 bp TCR product was size-selected on a 2% E-gel SizeSelection system after Ampure bead purification. Before pooling, library quality was checked on a Bioanalyzer, concentration was measured with Qubit, and libraries were quantified with the Kapa Library Quantification kit. Libraries were sequenced paired-end 2 x 150 bp on an Illumina HiSeq 2500. To increase sequence diversity, roughly 23-30% phiX was spiked into each library pool. The paper's data handling went like this. Quality-filtered reads were processed with the UMI-based MiGEC pipeline, which removed over 75% of raw TCR sequences during error correction. IMGT germline references were used for alignment of VDJ genes, and clonotypes were defined by a unique CDR3 amino acid sequence together with V-J genes. Clonal expansion, Shannon diversity and CDR3 relatedness were evaluated with VDJtools (CalcPairwiseDistances, ClusterSamples), while phylogenetic trees were built in CLCbio workbench. Clones with at least 8 unique UMIs were defined as expanded, with this threshold being based on coefficient-of-variation modelling across technical triplicates. Starting from the raw public reads, TCRdb applied fastp trimming at Q25, assembled clones with MiXCR and retained in-frame beta chains. Every entry covers one CDR3 protein and lists the most common genes and DNA from its rows. These V and J calls derive from TCRdb rather than the authors' analysis. Present in this sample are about 39,000 distinct CDR3 sequences, 7.2% of which were seen just once. The leading ten clones occupy approximately 5.7% of the sample.

Sequencing input: CD4+ T cells from blood. The sequence was obtained from a man aged 45-65 years in good health.

The CDR3 in this case is CSAPRGTSVSYEQYF. The DNA sequence follows: TGCAGTGCCCCCAGGGGGACTAGCGTATCCTACGAGCAGTACTTC. The chain employs TRBV20-1 and TRBJ2-7, with 10 bases matching TRBD2. Counted from cysteine to phenylalanine, this CDR3 has 15 amino acids. The DNA shown is the 45-base CDR3, in frame from base 1. V is pruned by 6 bases and J by 1 base, leaving 9 bases of the junction without a gene match. CDR1 and CDR2, looked up from the germline V gene (reference sequence), are DFQATT and SNEGSKA.